This T cell receptor (beta chain) was identified during a study of shared clonotypes between healthy human individuals. As defined, naive CD8 cells were CD45RO-negative and positively selected for CCR7, with terminally differentiated effector memory CD45RA+ cells excluded. Using immunoSEQ multiplex PCR, the repertoire was profiled, and TCRdb retains in-frame clones only, with some absent. The sample consists of over 2,000,000 clones, just over 90% of them appearing once. The sequenced material came from naive CD8+ T cells from PBMCs. The receptor's source is a man younger than 35 in good health. Some clones in this sample may be carry-over from other donors' samples.

CDR3 DNA: TGTGCCAGTAGTATAGACGGTTCAAGCCAGCCCCAGCATTTT. Translated: CASSIDGSSQPQHF. The V and J genes are TRBV19 and TRBJ1-5; D unresolved. Germline V gene data show CDR1 as LNHDA and CDR2 as SQIVND (reference sequence). This CDR3 spans 14 amino acids. The germline V and J ends were trimmed by 0 bases and 7 bases, with 10 bases remaining between them.